Listed below are T cell receptor beta chains from one sample, sequenced in a study of T cells in Graves' hyperthyroidism and ophthalmopathy. TCRdb reprocessed the multiplex PCR reads via MiXCR and lists one record per CDR3 protein. The data contain roughly 250,000 distinct CDR3 sequences, less than 20% of them singletons. The sequenced sample consisted of blood. All receptors derive from a woman aged 18-30 years with Graves' ophthalmopathy. Both conserved end residues are part of each CDR3. D genes are given only for firm matches. Not all rows give a size; the values are once, few, many and, for expanded clones, a class.

>many|TRBV5-1|14|-|TRBJ2-7
CASSLDSFSYEQYF
TGCGCCAGCAGCTTAGACTCATTCTCCTACGAGCAGTACTTC
>many|TRBV29-1|17|TRBD2|TRBJ2-1
CSVSYPGTSGRHNEQFF
TGCAGCGTCTCCTACCCCGGGACTAGCGGGAGACACAATGAGCAGTTCTTC
>-|TRBV11-1|15|TRBD1|TRBJ2-1
CASSDGQVQYNEQFF
TGTGCCAGCAGCGATGGACAGGTCCAATACAATGAGCAGTTCTTC
>few|TRBV29-1|18|TRBD2|TRBJ2-1
CSVCLIGTSGRAQDEQFF
TGCAGCGTCTGTTTGATCGGGACTAGCGGGAGGGCCCAGGATGAGCAGTTCTTC
>many|TRBV19|16|-|TRBJ1-5
CASSIVETGLNQPQHF
TGTGCCAGTAGTATAGTGGAGACAGGCCTTAATCAGCCCCAGCATTTT
>many|TRBV28|11|-|TRBJ1-1
CASSQNTEAFF
TGTGCCAGCAGCCAGAACACTGAAGCTTTCTTT
>many|TRBV27|16|-|TRBJ2-4
CASLRRGRLAKNIQYF
TGTGCCAGCTTAAGACGCGGTCGACTAGCCAAAAACATTCAGTACTTC
>many|TRBV24-1|19|TRBD2|TRBJ2-3
CATSDSGTSGGASTDTQYF
TGTGCCACCAGTGATTCCGGGACTAGCGGAGGGGCTAGCACAGATACGCAGTATTTT
>many|TRBV20-1|14|TRBD1|TRBJ2-7
CSATGQGVPYEQYF
TGCAGTGCTACGGGACAGGGTGTCCCCTACGAGCAGTACTTC
>many|TRBV7-2|14|TRBD1|TRBJ1-5
CASSLTGGDQPQHF
TGTGCCAGCAGCTTGACAGGGGGCGATCAGCCCCAGCATTTT
>many|TRBV7-9|16|TRBD1|TRBJ2-7
CASSRTVTGGNYEQYF
TGTGCCAGCAGCCGAACCGTAACAGGGGGCAACTACGAGCAGTACTTC
>many|TRBV30|15|-|TRBJ2-3
CAWSVPGAPTDTQYF
TGTGCCTGGAGTGTACCGGGGGCCCCCACAGATACGCAGTATTTT
>many|TRBV28|13|-|TRBJ1-1
CTSTLVPGTEAFF
TGTACCAGCACCCTCGTACCTGGCACTGAAGCTTTCTTT
>many|TRBV9|15|-|TRBJ2-1
CASSVAIMVEEEQFF
TGTGCCAGCAGCGTAGCTATAATGGTAGAGGAAGAGCAGTTCTTC
>-|TRBV7-9|14|TRBD2|TRBJ2-1
CASSQASGYNEQFF
TGTGCCAGCAGCCAAGCTAGCGGGTACAATGAGCAGTTCTTC
>many|TRBV7-2|13|-|TRBJ2-5
CASSLVWRETQYF
TGTGCCAGCAGCCTAGTGTGGAGAGAGACCCAGTACTTC
>many|TRBV25-1|12|-|TRBJ1-1
CASSNRVTEAFF
TGTGCCAGCAGTAACAGGGTCACTGAAGCTTTCTTT
>many|TRBV30|16|TRBD2|TRBJ2-7
CAWSVVSERDTYEQYF
TGTGCCTGGAGTGTAGTAAGTGAGCGGGATACCTACGAGCAGTACTTC
>few|TRBV28|14|-|TRBJ2-3
CASSTPGGTDTQYF
TGTGCCAGCAGTACCCCAGGGGGGACAGATACGCAGTATTTT
>many|TRBV20-1|15|TRBD2|TRBJ2-1
CSASSASGKYNEQFF
TGCAGTGCTAGTTCGGCTAGCGGCAAGTACAATGAGCAGTTCTTC
>many|TRBV28|14|TRBD1|TRBJ1-2
CASSSGGQGYGYTF
TGTGCCAGCAGTTCGGGGGGACAGGGCTATGGCTACACCTTC
>few|TRBV19|14|TRBD1|TRBJ1-6
CASREGQTNSPLHF
TGTGCCAGTAGAGAGGGACAGACAAATTCACCCCTCCACTTT
>many|TRBV10-3|15|-|TRBJ1-1
CAISSDDKGNTEAFF
TGTGCCATCAGTTCTGATGATAAGGGGAACACTGAAGCTTTCTTT
>few|TRBV5-6|17|TRBD1|TRBJ1-6
CASSLYGRTGDNSPLHF
TGTGCCAGCAGCTTGTATGGGAGGACAGGGGATAATTCACCCCTCCACTTT
>few|TRBV12-3/TRBV12-4|14|TRBD1|TRBJ2-7
CASSLGQGPYKQYF
TGTGCCAGCAGCCTAGGACAGGGCCCCTACAAGCAGTACTTC
>many|TRBV5-1|15|-|TRBJ2-5
CASSLAVGSQETQYF
TGCGCCAGCAGCTTGGCCGTGGGGTCACAAGAGACCCAGTACTTC